The source of this TCR beta chain is a study of blood T cell repertoires in COVID-19. The length of the CDR3 is 17 residues. Germline-derived CDR1 and CDR2 are MNHEY and SMNVEV (reference sequence). With 6 bases clipped from V and 3 bases from J, the junction kept 13 bases outside the gene matches. Measured with immunoSEQ multiplex PCR; TCRdb has only the in-frame clones, and not every one. The data contain under 300,000 clones, about 83% of them singletons. V gene TRBV27 combines with J gene TRBJ2-3; 9 bases match TRBD1. This TCR was sampled from a woman aged 50 to 60 who had recovered from COVID-19. The sequenced sample consisted of peripheral blood. CDR3 in amino acids: CASSLRGQGINTDTQYF. CDR3 sequence (DNA): TGTGCCAGCAGCCTAAGAGGACAGGGGATAAATACAGATACGCAGTATTTT.